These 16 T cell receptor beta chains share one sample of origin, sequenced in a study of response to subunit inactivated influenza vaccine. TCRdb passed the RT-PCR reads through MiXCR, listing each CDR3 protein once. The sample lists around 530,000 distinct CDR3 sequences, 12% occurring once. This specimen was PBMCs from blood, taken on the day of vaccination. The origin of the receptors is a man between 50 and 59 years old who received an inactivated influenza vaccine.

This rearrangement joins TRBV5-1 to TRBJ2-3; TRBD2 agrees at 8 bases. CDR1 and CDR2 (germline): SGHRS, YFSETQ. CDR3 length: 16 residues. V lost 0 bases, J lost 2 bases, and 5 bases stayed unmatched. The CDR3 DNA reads TGCGCCAGCAGCTTGGCCACTAGCGGCCACACAGATACGCAGTATTTT. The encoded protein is CASSLATSGHTDTQYF.

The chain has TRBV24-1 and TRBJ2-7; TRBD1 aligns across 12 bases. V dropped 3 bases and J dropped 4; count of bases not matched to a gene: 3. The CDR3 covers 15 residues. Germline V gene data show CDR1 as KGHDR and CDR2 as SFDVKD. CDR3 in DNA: TGTGCCACCAGTGATGGGACAGGGGGCTATTACGAGCAGTACTTC. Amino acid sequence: CATSDGTGGYYEQYF.

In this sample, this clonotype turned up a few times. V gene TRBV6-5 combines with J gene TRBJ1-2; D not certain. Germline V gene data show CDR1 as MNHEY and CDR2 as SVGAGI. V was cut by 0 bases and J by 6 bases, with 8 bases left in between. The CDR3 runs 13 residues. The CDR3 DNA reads TGTGCCAGCAGTTACTCGACGGGTGATGGCTACACCTTC. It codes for CASSYSTGDGYTF.

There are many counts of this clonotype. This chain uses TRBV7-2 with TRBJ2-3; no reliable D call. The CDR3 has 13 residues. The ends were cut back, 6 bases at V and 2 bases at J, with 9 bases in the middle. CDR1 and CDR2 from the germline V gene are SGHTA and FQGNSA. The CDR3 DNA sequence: TGTGCCAGCAGTCCGCGGCCCACAGATACGCAGTATTTT. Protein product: CASSPRPTDTQYF.

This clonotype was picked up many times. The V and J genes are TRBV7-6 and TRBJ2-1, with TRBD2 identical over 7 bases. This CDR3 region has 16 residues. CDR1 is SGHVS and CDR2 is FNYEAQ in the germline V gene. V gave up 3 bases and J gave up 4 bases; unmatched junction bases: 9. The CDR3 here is CASSLGTTRRYNEQFF. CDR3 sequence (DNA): TGTGCCAGCAGCTTGGGGACTACCCGGCGTTACAATGAGCAGTTCTTC. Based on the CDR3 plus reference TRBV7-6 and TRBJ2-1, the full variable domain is GAGVSQSPRYKVTKRGQDVALRCDPISGHVSLYWYRQALGQGPEFLTYFNYEAQQDKSGLPNDRFSAERPEGSISTLTIQRTEQRDSAMYRCASSLGTTRRYNEQFFGPGTRLTVL.

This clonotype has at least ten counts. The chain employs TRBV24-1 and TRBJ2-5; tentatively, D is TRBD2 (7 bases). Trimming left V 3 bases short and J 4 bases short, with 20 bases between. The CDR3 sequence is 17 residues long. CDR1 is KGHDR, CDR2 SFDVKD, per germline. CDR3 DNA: TGTGCCACCAGTGATGTGTCCCGGGGGGCGCTGGGAGAGACCCAGTACTTC. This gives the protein CATSDVSRGALGETQYF.

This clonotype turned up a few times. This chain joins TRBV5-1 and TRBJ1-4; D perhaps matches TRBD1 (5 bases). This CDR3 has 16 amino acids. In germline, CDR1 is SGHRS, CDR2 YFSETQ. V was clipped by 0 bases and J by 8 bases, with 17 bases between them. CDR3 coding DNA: TGCGCCAGCAGCTTGGCCACCATGCGGGACGGCGAAAAACTGTTTTTT. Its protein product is CASSLATMRDGEKLFF.

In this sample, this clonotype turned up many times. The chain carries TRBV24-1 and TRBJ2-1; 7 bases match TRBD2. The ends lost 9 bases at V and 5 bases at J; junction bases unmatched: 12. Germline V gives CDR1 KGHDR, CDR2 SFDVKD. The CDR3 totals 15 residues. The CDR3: CATGVPGRGDNEQFF. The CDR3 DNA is TGTGCCACCGGGGTCCCCGGACGGGGGGACAATGAGCAGTTCTTC.

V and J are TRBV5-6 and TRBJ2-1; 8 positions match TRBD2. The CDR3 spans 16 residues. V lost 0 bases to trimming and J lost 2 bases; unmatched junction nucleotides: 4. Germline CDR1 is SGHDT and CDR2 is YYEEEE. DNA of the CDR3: TGTGCCAGCAGCTTGGGGGGCGGGGGGCCCTACAATGAGCAGTTCTTC. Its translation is CASSLGGGGPYNEQFF.

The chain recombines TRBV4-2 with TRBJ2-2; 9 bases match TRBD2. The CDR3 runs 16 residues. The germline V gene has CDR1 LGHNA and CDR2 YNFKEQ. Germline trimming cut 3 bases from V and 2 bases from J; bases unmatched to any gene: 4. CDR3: CASSHEAGGNTGELFF. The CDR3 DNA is TGTGCCAGCAGCCACGAAGCGGGAGGAAACACCGGGGAGCTGTTTTTT.

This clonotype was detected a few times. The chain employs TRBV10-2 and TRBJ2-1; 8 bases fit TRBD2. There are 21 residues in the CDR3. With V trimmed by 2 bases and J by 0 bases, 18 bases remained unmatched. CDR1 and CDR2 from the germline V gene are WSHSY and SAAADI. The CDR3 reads CASSERVGGGRPKSSYNEQFF. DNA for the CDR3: TGCGCCAGCAGTGAGAGGGTCGGGGGGGGCCGGCCTAAGAGCTCCTACAATGAGCAGTTCTTC.

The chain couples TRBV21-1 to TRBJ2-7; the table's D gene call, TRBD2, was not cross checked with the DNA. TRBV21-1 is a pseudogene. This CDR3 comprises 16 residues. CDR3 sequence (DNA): TGTGCCAGCAGCAAAGCGAATAGCGGGAGCCCTTACGAGCAGTACTTC. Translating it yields CASSKANSGSPYEQYF.

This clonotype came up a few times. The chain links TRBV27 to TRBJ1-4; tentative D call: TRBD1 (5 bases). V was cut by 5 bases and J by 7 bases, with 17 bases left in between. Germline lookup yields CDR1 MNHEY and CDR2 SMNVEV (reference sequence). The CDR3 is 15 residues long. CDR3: CASSTMGRAPEKLFF. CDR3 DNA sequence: TGTGCCAGCAGTACGATGGGACGGGCTCCTGAAAAACTGTTTTTT.

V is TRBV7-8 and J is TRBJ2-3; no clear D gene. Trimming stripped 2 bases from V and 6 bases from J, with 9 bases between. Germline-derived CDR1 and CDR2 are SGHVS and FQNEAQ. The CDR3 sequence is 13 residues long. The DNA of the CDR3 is TGTGCCAGCAGCTTACCCCCCCTGGATACGCAGTATTTT. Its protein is CASSLPPLDTQYF.

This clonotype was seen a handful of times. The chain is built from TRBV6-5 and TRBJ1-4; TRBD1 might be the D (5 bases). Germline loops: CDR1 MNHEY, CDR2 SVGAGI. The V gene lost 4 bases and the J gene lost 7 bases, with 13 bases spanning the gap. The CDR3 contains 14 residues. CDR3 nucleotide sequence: TGTGCCAGCAGTTCGTCTCAGAGGGGTGAAAAACTGTTTTTT. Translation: CASSSSQRGEKLFF.

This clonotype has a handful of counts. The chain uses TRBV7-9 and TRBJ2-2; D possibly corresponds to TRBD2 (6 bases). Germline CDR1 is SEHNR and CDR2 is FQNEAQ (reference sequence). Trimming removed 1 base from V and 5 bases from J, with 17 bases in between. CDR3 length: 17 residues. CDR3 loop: CASSLDQTLLATGELFF. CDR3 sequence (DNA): TGTGCCAGCAGCTTAGACCAGACCCTTCTAGCGACCGGGGAGCTGTTTTTT.